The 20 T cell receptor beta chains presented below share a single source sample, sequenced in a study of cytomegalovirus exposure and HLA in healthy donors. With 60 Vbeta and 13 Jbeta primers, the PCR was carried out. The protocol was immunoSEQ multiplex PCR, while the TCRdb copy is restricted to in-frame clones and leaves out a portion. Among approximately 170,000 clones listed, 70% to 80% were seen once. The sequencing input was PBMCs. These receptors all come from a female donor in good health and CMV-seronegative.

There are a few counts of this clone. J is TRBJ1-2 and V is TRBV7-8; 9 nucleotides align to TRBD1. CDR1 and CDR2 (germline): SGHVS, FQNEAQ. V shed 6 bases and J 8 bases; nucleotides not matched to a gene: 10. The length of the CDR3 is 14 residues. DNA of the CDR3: TGTGCCAGCAGTGAGGGTTACAGGGGGCTCGGCTACACCTTC. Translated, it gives CASSEGYRGLGYTF. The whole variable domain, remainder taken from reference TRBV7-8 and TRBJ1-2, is GAGVSQSPRYKVAKRGQDVALRCDPISGHVSLFWYQQALGQGPEFLTYFQNEAQLDKSGLPSDRFFAERPEGSVSTLKIQRTQQEDSAVYLCASSEGYRGLGYTFGSGTRLTVV.

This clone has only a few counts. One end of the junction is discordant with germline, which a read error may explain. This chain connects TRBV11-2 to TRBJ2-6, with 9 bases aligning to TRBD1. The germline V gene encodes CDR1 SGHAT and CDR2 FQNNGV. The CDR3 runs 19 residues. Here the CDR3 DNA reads TGTGCCAGCAGCTCACTGAAGGGACAGGGCAGCTCTGGGGCCAACGGCCTGACTTTC. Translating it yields CASSSLKGQGSSGANGLTF.

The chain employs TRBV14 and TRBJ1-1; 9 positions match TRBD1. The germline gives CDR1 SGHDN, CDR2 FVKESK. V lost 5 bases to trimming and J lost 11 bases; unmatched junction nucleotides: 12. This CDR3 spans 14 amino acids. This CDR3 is CASSLQGAARAAFF. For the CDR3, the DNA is TGTGCCAGCAGCTTACAGGGGGCGGCCCGTGCCGCTTTCTTT.

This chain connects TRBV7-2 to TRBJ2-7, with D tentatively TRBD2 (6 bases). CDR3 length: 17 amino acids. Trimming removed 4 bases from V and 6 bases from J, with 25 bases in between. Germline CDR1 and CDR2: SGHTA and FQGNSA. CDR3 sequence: CASSSVLSGRGLGEQYF. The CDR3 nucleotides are TGTGCCAGCAGCTCCGTCCTTAGCGGTAGGGGCCTGGGCGAGCAGTACTTC.

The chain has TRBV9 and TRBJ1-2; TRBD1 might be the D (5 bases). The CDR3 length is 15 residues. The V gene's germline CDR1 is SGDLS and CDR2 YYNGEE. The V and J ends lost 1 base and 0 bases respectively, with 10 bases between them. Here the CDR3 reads CASSVQGGANYGYTF. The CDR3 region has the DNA TGTGCCAGCAGCGTACAGGGAGGAGCTAACTATGGCTACACCTTC.

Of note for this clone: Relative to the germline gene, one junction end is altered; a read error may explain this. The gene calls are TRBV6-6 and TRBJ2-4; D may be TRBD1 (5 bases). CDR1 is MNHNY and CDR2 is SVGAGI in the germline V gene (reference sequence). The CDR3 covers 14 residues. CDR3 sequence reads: CASRIQATLNSQYF. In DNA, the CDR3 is TGTGCCAGCAGGATACAGGCGACTCTGAACAGTCAGTACTTC.

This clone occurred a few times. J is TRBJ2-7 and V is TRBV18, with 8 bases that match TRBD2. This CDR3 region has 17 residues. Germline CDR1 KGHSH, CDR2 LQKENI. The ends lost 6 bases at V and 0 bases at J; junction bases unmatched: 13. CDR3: CASSPYRLAGTSYEQYF. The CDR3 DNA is TGTGCCAGCTCCCCTTATAGGCTAGCGGGTACCTCCTACGAGCAGTACTTC.

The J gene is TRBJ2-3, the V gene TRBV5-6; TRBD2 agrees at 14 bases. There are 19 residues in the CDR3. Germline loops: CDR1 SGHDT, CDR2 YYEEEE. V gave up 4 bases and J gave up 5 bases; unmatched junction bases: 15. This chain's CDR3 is CASSLGRWGLAGEIDTQYF. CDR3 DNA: TGTGCCAGCAGCCTGGGAAGGTGGGGACTAGCGGGAGAAATAGATACGCAGTATTTT.

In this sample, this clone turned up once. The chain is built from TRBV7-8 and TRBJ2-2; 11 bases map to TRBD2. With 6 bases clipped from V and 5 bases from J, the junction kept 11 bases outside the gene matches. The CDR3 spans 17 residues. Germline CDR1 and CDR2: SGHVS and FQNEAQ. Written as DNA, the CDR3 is TGTGCCAGCAGAAATAGCGGGAGGGCCTGGGAGACCGGGGAGCTGTTTTTT. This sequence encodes CASRNSGRAWETGELFF.

CDR3 in amino acids: CASSVSGTVSYEQYF. In DNA form, the CDR3 reads TGTGCCAGCAGCGTTTCCGGGACAGTCTCCTACGAGCAGTACTTC. The gene calls are TRBV9 and TRBJ2-5; 7 bases fit TRBD1. The DNA end favors TRBJ2-7, so the J call may be wrong. CDR1 SGDLS and CDR2 YYNGEE come from the germline V gene. The CDR3 runs 15 residues.

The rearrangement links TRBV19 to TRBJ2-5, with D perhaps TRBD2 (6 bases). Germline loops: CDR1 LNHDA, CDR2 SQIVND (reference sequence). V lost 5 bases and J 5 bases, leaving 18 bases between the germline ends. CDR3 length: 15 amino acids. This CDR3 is CASSLTGTLRETQYF. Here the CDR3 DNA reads TGTGCCAGTAGTTTGACCGGGACTCTGCGGGAGACCCAGTACTTC.

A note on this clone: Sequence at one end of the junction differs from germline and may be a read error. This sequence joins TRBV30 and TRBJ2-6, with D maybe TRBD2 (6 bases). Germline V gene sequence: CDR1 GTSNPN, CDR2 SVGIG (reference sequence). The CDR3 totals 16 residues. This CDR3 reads CAWSVRTRGGANGLTF. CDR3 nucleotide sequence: TGTGCCTGGAGTGTACGAACCCGGGGCGGGGCCAACGGCCTGACTTTC.

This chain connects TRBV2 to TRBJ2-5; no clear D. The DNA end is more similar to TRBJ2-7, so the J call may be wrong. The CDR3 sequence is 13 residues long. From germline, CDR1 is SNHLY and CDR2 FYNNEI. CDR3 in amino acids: CASSVGLTYEQYF. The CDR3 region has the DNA TGTGCCAGCAGTGTTGGGCTGACCTACGAGCAGTACTTC.

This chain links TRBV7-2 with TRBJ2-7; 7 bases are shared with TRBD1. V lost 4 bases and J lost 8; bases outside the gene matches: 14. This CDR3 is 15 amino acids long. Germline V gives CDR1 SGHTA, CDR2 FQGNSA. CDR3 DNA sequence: TGTGCCAGCAGCTCCCGACAGGGTGGGTCGGTACAGCAGTACTTC. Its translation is CASSSRQGGSVQQYF.

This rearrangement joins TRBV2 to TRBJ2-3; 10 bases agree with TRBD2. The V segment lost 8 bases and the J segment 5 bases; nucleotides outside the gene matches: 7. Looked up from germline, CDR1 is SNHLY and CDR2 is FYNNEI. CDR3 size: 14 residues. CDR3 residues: CASRTLAGGDTQYF. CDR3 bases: TGTGCCAGCCGAACTTTAGCGGGAGGAGATACGCAGTATTTT.

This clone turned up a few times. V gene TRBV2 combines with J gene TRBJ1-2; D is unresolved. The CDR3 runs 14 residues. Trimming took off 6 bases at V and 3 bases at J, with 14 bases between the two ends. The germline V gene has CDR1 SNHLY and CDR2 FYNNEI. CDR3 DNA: TGTGCCAGCAGCCTGGAGGGCGGTGACTATGGCTACACCTTC. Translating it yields CASSLEGGDYGYTF.

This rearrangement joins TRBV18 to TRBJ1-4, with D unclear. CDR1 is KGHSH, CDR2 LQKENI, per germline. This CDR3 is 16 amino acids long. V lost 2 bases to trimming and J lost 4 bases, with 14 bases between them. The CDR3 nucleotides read TGTGCCAGCTCACCAATTGAGGCGCGGTATAATGAAAAACTGTTTTTT. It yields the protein CASSPIEARYNEKLFF.

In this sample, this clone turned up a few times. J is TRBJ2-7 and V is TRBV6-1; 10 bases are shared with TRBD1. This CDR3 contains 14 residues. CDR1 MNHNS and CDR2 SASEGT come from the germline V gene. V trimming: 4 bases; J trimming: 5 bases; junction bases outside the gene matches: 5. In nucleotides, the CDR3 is TGTGCCAGCAGTGCCCCGGGACAGGGGCACGAGCAGTACTTC. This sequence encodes CASSAPGQGHEQYF.

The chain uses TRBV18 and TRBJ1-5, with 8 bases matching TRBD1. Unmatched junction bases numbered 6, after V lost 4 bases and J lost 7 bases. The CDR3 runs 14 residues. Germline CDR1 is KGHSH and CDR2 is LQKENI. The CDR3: CASSHDRGGQPQHF. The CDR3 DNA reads TGTGCCAGCTCACACGACAGGGGCGGGCAGCCCCAGCATTTT.

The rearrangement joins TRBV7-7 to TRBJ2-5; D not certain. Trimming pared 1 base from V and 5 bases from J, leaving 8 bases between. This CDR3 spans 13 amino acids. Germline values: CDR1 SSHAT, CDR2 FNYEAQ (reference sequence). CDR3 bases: TGTGCCAGCAGCTTAGGTTGGCAGGAGACCCAGTACTTC. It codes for CASSLGWQETQYF. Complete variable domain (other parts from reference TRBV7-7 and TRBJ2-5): GAGVSQSPRYKVTKRGQDVTLRCDPISSHATLYWYQQALGQGPEFLTYFNYEAQPDKSGLPSDRFSAERPEGSISTLTIQRTEQRDSAMYRCASSLGWQETQYFGPGTRLLVL.